The present T cell receptor (beta chain) was sequenced within a study of graft-versus-host responses after intestinal transplantation. Whole-study findings and limits: Allografts carried high graft-versus-host to host-versus-graft clonal ratios in patients having graft-donor T cell macrochimerism.

Sequencing was performed with immunoSEQ multiplex PCR; in TCRdb, only in-frame clones are kept and a portion is missing. The top ten hold around 3% of the sample, which has some 130,000 clones, approximately 95% seen once. V was cut by 2 bases and J by 1 base, with 15 bases left in between. Germline CDR1 reads ENHRY; CDR2 reads SYGVKD. This CDR3 comprises 16 residues. This clone was observed a single time. What it binds is not known. This TCR was sampled from a human donor who received an intestinal transplant. This specimen was unstimulated CD8+ T cells sorted from spleen or lymph node cells, taken before intestinal transplant. The J gene is TRBJ2-7, the V gene TRBV10-3, with D perhaps matching TRBD2 (6 bases). The CDR3, as DNA: TGTGCCATCAGTGAGGCCCTTTATAGCGGATCCTACGAGCAGTACTTC. It yields the protein CAISEALYSGSYEQYF.